These T cell receptor beta chains were read from a single sample in a study of shared T cell receptors in the human thymus. Profiling relied on immunoSEQ multiplex PCR, and the TCRdb table lists in-frame clones only, not all of them. This sample has fewer than 700,000 clones; approximately 87% occur once, and the top ten carry about 0.01%. These data were also reused for a study on human thymus T cells.

The sequencing input was thymocytes. The receptors stem from a boy under two years old with a congenital heart defect. Each CDR3 is given with its conserved first and last residue. A D gene is named only where the DNA matches it firmly. Clone size is given for some rows only: seen once, a few or many times, or a class if the clone is expanded.

TRBJ1-2	TRBV5-1	.	TRBD1	CASSLRTGDNGYGYTF	TGCGCCAGCAGCTTGAGGACAGGGGATAACGGCTATGGCTACACCTTC
TRBJ2-7	TRBV27	.	TRBD2	CASSSGLAGGLGNEQYF	TGTGCCAGCAGTTCGGGACTAGCGGGAGGACTCGGGAACGAGCAGTACTTC
TRBJ2-7	TRBV7-6	.	TRBD2	CASSSSGEQYF	TGTGCCAGCAGCTCTAGCGGCGAGCAGTACTTC
TRBJ2-3	TRBV7-2	.	TRBD1	CASSPQTGKSDTQYF	TGTGCCAGCAGCCCGCAGACAGGGAAGTCGGATACGCAGTATTTT
TRBJ2-7	TRBV7-2	.	TRBD2	CASSLPLAGDCYEQYF	TGTGCCAGCAGCTTACCTCTAGCGGGAGACTGCTACGAGCAGTACTTC
TRBJ2-7	TRBV7-2	.	TRBD2	CASSSGLAGVMSEQYF	TGTGCCAGCAGCTCTGGACTAGCGGGAGTTATGTCCGAGCAGTACTTC
TRBJ2-3	TRBV28	.	TRBD2	CASSLERGSEDTQYF	TGTGCCAGCAGCCTCGAGCGGGGCTCTGAGGATACGCAGTATTTT
TRBJ1-5	TRBV11-2	.	TRBD1	CASSLEPTGTDSNQPQHF	TGTGCCAGCAGCTTAGAGCCCACTGGGACAGATAGCAATCAGCCCCAGCATTTT
TRBJ2-7	TRBV11-2	.	.	CASHRGQLVAYEQYF	TGTGCCAGCCACCGTGGGCAGTTAGTAGCCTACGAGCAGTACTTC
TRBJ1-1	TRBV7-2	.	.	CASSLIGVLAEAFF	TGTGCCAGCAGCTTAATAGGGGTGCTGGCTGAAGCTTTCTTT
TRBJ2-4	TRBV15	.	.	CATSRAPHNDNIQYF	TGTGCCACCAGCAGAGCTCCCCACAACGATAACATTCAGTACTTC
TRBJ2-3	TRBV12-1	.	.	CASSFEAGGGTDTQYF	TGTGCCAGCAGCTTTGAGGCAGGAGGGGGCACAGATACGCAGTATTTT
TRBJ2-7	TRBV27	.	TRBD2	CASSLLAGGPYEQYF	TGTGCCAGCAGTCTACTAGCGGGAGGACCCTACGAGCAGTACTTC
TRBJ2-5	TRBV27	.	.	CASRRLGEQGTQYF	TGTGCCAGCCGCCGGCTGGGCGAGCAGGGGACCCAGTACTTC
TRBJ1-4	TRBV11-3	.	.	CASSFAGKGATNEKLFF	TGTGCCAGCAGCTTTGCAGGGAAGGGGGCAACTAATGAAAAACTGTTTTTT
TRBJ2-1	TRBV12-2	.	.	CASRFSGRVRNEQFF	TGTGCAAGTCGCTTTAGCGGGAGGGTCAGGAATGAGCAGTTCTTC
TRBJ2-7	TRBV7-9	once	TRBD1	CASSPGDRSYEQYF	TGTGCCAGCAGCCCCGGGGACAGGTCCTACGAGCAGTACTTC
TRBJ1-2	TRBV9	.	.	CASSADSNYGYTF	TGTGCCAGCAGCGCGGACAGTAACTATGGCTACACCTTC
TRBJ2-7	TRBV11-3	.	TRBD2	CASSSRTSNSYEQYF	TGTGCCAGCAGCTCCCGGACTAGCAACTCCTACGAGCAGTACTTC
TRBJ1-1	TRBV5-6	once	TRBD1	CASSLGQGARNTEAFF	TGTGCCAGCAGCTTGGGGCAGGGGGCTAGGAACACTGAAGCTTTCTTT
TRBJ2-2	TRBV6-1	.	TRBD2	CASTAGGPATGELFF	TGTGCCAGCACGGCGGGAGGGCCGGCCACCGGGGAGCTGTTTTTT
TRBJ2-3	TRBV7-2	once	.	CASSELSGADTQYF	TGTGCCAGCAGCGAATTATCAGGGGCAGATACGCAGTATTTT
TRBJ2-3	TRBV27	once	TRBD2	CASSSGRGSTDTQYF	TGTGCCAGCAGCTCTGGGAGGGGTAGCACAGATACGCAGTATTTT
TRBJ2-5	TRBV7-2	.	.	CASSPRGGVSQTQYF	TGTGCCAGCAGCCCCAGAGGTGGCGTATCCCAGACCCAGTACTTC
TRBJ2-5	TRBV28	.	TRBD2	CASRRLAGEWEETQYF	TGTGCCAGCAGGCGACTAGCGGGAGAATGGGAAGAGACCCAGTACTTC
TRBJ1-1	TRBV19	.	TRBD1	CASQRTGKDTEAFF	TGTGCCAGTCAAAGGACAGGGAAGGACACTGAAGCTTTCTTT
TRBJ2-3	TRBV11-3	.	TRBD2	CASSSGLRTSSPSTDTQYF	TGTGCCAGCAGCTCCGGCTTGCGGACTAGCAGTCCTAGCACAGATACGCAGTATTTT
TRBJ2-3	TRBV27	once	.	CASSLILGFSAGRKPATDTQYF	TGTGCCAGCAGTTTAATTTTAGGTTTTTCGGCGGGGCGTAAGCCTGCGACAGATACGCAGTATTTT
TRBJ2-3	TRBV5-1	.	TRBD2	CASSPLAGSDTQYF	TGCGCCAGCAGCCCACTAGCGGGATCCGATACGCAGTATTTT
TRBJ2-5	TRBV7-2	.	TRBD2	CASSNGTSGQQETQYF	TGTGCCAGCAGCAATGGGACTAGCGGACAACAAGAGACCCAGTACTTC
TRBJ2-3	TRBV14	.	.	CASSLDRGAGDTQYF	TGTGCCAGCAGTCTGGACCGCGGAGCGGGAGATACGCAGTATTTT
TRBJ2-7	TRBV27	.	TRBD1	CASSLAGGFEQYF	TGTGCCAGCAGTTTAGCAGGGGGCTTTGAGCAGTACTTC
TRBJ2-3	TRBV9	.	.	CASSPSGRATFTDTQYF	TGTGCCAGCAGCCCAAGCGGGCGGGCCACTTTCACAGATACGCAGTATTTT
TRBJ2-7	TRBV7-2	.	TRBD2	CASSLRTSGDSYEQYF	TGTGCCAGCAGCCTCAGGACTAGCGGGGATTCCTACGAGCAGTACTTC
TRBJ2-3	TRBV1	.	.	CTSNHTEEREVADTQYF	TGCACCAGCAATCATACTGAGGAGCGGGAGGTGGCAGATACGCAGTATTTT
TRBJ1-3	TRBV5-1	.	TRBD1	CASSLGTGAGYSGNTIYF	TGCGCCAGCAGCCTAGGGACAGGGGCTGGATACTCTGGAAACACCATATATTTT
TRBJ1-1	TRBV14	.	.	CASSPPSHTEAFF	TGTGCCAGCAGCCCCCCTAGTCACACTGAAGCTTTCTTT
TRBJ2-7	TRBV2	.	.	CATVLGRETYEQYF	TGTGCCACCGTACTAGGACGGGAGACGTACGAGCAGTACTTC
TRBJ2-1	TRBV6-1	.	.	CATKTGVVTSNEQFF	TGTGCCACTAAAACGGGGGTAGTAACAAGCAATGAGCAGTTCTTC
TRBJ2-5	TRBV4-3	.	TRBD2	CASSQDAASGRQETQYF	TGCGCCAGCAGCCAAGATGCGGCTAGCGGGAGGCAAGAGACCCAGTACTTC
TRBJ2-3	TRBV2	.	TRBD2	CASSEGSSGRGPGDTQYF	TGTGCCAGCAGTGAAGGGTCTAGCGGGCGAGGGCCGGGGGATACGCAGTATTTT
TRBJ2-7	TRBV7-9	.	.	CASSLNSDYEQYF	TGTGCCAGCAGCCTGAACTCCGACTACGAGCAGTACTTC
TRBJ1-4	TRBV15	.	.	CATSHQVDEKLFF	TGTGCCACCAGCCACCAGGTGGATGAAAAACTGTTTTTT
TRBJ1-6	TRBV2	few	TRBD1	CASSVGDRNSPLHF	TGTGCCAGCAGTGTAGGGGACAGAAATTCACCCCTCCACTTT
TRBJ2-5	TRBV5-5	.	TRBD2	CASSVTSGRPQETQYF	TGTGCCAGCAGCGTAACTAGCGGGAGGCCCCAAGAGACCCAGTACTTC
TRBJ1-5	TRBV5-6	.	.	CASSLASGQGGNQPQHF	TGTGCCAGCAGCTTGGCTTCTGGGCAGGGTGGCAATCAGCCCCAGCATTTT
TRBJ1-2	TRBV11-2	.	.	CASSLVAGAGGYTF	TGTGCCAGCAGCTTAGTAGCTGGGGCAGGTGGCTACACCTTC
TRBJ1-2	TRBV19	.	.	CASSIVRGLDGYTF	TGTGCCAGTAGTATAGTGCGGGGCCTAGATGGCTACACCTTC
TRBJ1-4	TRBV4-3	.	TRBD1	CASSPRQGEWKLFF	TGCGCCAGCAGCCCCCGACAGGGAGAGTGGAAACTGTTTTTT